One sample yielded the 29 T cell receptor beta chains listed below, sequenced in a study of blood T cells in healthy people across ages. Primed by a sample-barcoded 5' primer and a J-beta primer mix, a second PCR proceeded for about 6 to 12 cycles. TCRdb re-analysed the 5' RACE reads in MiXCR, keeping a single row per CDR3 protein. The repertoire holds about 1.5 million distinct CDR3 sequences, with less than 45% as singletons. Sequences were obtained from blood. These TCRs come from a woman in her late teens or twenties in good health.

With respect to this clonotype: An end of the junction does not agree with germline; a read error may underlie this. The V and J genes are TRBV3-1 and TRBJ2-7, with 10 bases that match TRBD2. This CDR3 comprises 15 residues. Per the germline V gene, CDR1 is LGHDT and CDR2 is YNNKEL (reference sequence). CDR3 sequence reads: CASSQGLAGSNERYF. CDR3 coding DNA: TGTGCCAGCAGCCAAGGACTAGCGGGTTCAAACGAGCGGTACTTC.

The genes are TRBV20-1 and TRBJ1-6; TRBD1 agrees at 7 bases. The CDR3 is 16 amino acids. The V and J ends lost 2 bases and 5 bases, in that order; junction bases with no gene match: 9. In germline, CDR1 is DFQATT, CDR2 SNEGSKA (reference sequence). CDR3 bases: TGCAGTGCTAGAATTCGGACAGGCGGGCATAATTCACCCCTCCACTTT. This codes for CSARIRTGGHNSPLHF.

The CDR3 here is CASSPRDSRGETQYF. The CDR3 region has the DNA TGCGCCAGCAGCCCGCGGGACAGCAGAGGAGAGACCCAGTACTTC. The chain employs TRBV4-1 and TRBJ2-5, with a possible D match to TRBD1 (7 bases). This CDR3 is 15 amino acids long. Germline lookup yields CDR1 MGHRA and CDR2 YSYEKL. The V and J ends lost 4 bases and 4 bases respectively, with 16 bases between them.

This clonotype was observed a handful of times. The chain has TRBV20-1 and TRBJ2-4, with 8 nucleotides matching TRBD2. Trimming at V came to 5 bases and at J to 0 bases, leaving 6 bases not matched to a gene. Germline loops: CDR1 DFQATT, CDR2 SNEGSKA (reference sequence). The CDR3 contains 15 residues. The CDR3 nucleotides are TGCAGTGCTCCCCGGGGGGGGCGAGCCAAAAACATTCAGTACTTC. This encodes CSAPRGGRAKNIQYF.

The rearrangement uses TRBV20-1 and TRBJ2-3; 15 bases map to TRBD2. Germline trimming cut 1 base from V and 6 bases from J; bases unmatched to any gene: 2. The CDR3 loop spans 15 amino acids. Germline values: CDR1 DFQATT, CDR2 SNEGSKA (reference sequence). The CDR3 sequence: CSARGTSGGADTQYF. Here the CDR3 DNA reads TGCAGTGCTAGAGGGACTAGCGGGGGGGCGGATACGCAGTATTTT.

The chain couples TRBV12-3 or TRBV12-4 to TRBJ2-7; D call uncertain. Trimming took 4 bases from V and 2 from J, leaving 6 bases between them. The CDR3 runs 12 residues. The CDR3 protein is CASSYRPYEQYF. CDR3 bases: TGTGCCAGCAGTTATAGGCCCTACGAGCAGTACTTC.

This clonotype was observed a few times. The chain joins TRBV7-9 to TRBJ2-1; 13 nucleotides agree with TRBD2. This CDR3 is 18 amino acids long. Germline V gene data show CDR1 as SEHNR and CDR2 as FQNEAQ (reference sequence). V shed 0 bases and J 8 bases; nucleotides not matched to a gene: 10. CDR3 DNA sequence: TGTGCCAGCAGCTTAGCGCTTAGGACTAGCGGGAGTGAAGATGAGCAGTTCTTC. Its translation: CASSLALRTSGSEDEQFF. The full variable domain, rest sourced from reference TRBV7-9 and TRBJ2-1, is DTGVSQNPRHKITKRGQNVTFRCDPISEHNRLYWYRQTLGQGPEFLTYFQNEAQLEKSRLLSDRFSAERPKGSFSTLEIQRTEQGDSAMYLCASSLALRTSGSEDEQFFGPGTRLTVL.

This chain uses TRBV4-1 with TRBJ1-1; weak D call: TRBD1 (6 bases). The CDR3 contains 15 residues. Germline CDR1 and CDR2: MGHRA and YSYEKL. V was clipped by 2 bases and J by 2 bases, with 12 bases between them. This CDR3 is CASSQLSRGNTEAFF. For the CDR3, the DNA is TGCGCCAGCAGCCAACTTTCCAGGGGTAACACTGAAGCTTTCTTT.

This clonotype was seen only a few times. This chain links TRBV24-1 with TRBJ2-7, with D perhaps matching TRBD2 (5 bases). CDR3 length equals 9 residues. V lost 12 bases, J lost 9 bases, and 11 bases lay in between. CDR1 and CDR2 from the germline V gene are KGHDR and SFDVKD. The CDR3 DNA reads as TGTGCCGCGACTGGAGGGCAGTACTTC. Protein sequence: CAATGGQYF.

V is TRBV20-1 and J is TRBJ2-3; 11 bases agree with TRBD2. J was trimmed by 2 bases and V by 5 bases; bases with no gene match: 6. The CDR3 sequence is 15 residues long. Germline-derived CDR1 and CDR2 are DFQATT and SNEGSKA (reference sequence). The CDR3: CSARRLAGITDTQYF. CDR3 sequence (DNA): TGCAGTGCTCGGCGACTAGCGGGGATCACAGATACGCAGTATTTT.

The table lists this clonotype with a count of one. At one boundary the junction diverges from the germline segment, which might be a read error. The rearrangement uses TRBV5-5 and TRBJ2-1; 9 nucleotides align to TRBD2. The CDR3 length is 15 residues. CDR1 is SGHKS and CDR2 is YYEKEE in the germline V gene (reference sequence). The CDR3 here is CASSNGTSSYNEEFF. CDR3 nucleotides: TGTGCCAGCAGCAACGGGACTAGCTCCTACAATGAGGAGTTCTTC.

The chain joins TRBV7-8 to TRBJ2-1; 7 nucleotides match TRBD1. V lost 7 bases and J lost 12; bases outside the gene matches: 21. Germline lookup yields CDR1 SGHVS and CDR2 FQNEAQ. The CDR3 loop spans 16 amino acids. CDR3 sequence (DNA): TGTGCCAGCACCCATAGGGGGCTGGCCAGTGATAGTGGGCAGTTCTTC. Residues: CASTHRGLASDSGQFF.

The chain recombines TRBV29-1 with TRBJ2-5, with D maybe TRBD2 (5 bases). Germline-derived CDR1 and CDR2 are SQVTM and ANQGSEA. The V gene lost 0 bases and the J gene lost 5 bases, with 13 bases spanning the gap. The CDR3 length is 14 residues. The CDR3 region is CSVEEAGMRETQYF. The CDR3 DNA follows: TGCAGCGTTGAAGAGGCCGGGATGCGGGAGACCCAGTACTTC. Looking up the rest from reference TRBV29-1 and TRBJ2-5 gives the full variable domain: SAVISQKPSRDICQRGTSLTIQCQVDSQVTMMFWYRQQPGQSLTLIATANQGSEATYESGFVIDKFPISRPNLTFSTLTVSNMSPEDSSIYLCSVEEAGMRETQYFGPGTRLLVL.

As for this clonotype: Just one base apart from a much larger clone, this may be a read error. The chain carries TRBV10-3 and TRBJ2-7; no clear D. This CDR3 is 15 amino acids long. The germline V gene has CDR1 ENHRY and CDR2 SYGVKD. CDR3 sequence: CTISDPGRLSYEQYF. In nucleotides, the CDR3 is TGTACCATCAGTGATCCCGGACGGCTCTCCTACGAGCAGTACTTC.

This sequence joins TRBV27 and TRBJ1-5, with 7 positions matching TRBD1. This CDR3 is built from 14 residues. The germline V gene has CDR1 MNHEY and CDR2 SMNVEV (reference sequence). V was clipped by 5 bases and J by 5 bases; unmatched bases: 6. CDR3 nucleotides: TGTGCCAGCAGTCCCACAGGGGCGCATCAGCCCCAGCATTTT. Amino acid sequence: CASSPTGAHQPQHF.

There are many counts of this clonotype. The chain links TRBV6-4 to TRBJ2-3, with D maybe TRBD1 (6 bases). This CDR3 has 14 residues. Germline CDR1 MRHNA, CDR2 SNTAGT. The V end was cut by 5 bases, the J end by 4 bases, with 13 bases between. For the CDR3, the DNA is TGTGCCAGCAGTCCACAGGGAAGCCCAGATACGCAGTATTTT. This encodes CASSPQGSPDTQYF.

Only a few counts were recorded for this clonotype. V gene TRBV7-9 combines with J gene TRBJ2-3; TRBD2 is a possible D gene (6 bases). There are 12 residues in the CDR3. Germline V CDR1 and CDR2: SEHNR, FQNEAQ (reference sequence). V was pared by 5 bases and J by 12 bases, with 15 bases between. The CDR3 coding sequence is TGTGCCAGCAGCCATTTCGGGACTCCACAGTATTTT. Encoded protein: CASSHFGTPQYF.

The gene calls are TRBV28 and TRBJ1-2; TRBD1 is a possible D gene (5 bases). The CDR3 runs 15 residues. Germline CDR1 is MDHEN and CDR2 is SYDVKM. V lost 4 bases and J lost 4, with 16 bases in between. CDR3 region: CASSSRPRVPYGYTF. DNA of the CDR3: TGTGCCAGCAGTTCTCGCCCCAGGGTTCCCTATGGCTACACCTTC.

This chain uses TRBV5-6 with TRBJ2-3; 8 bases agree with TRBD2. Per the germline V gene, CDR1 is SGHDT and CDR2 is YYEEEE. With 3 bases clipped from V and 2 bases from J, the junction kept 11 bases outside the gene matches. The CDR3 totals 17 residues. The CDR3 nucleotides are TGTGCCAGCAGCTCCCCGAGGAGCGGGGGCTACACAGATACGCAGTATTTT. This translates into CASSSPRSGGYTDTQYF.

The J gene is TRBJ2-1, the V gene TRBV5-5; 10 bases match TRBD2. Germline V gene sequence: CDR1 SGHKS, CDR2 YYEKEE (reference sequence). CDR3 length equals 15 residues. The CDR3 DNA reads TGTGCAAGCGGGGATAGCGGGGGGTCTTACAATGAGCAGTTCTTC. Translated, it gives CASGDSGGSYNEQFF.

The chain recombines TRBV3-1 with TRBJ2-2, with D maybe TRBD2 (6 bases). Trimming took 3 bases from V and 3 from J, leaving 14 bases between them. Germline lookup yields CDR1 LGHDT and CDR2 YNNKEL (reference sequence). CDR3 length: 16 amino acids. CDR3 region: CASSHPSGWDTGELFF. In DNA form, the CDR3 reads TGTGCCAGCAGCCACCCAAGCGGGTGGGACACCGGGGAGCTGTTTTTT.

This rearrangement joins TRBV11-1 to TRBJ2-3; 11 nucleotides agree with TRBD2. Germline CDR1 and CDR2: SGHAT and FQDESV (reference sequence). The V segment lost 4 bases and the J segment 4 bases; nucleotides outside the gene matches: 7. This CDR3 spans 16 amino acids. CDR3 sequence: CASSSELAGVADTQYF. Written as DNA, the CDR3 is TGTGCCAGCAGCTCCGAACTAGCGGGAGTGGCAGATACGCAGTATTTT.

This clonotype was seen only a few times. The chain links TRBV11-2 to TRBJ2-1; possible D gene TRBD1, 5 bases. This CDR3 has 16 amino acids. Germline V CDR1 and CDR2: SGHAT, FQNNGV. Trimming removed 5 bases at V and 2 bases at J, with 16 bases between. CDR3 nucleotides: TGTGCCAGCAGCCACTACAGGCAGGAAACCTACAATGAGCAGTTCTTC. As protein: CASSHYRQETYNEQFF. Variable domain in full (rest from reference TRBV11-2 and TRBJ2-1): EAGVAQSPRYKIIEKRQSVAFWCNPISGHATLYWYQQILGQGPKLLIQFQNNGVVDDSQLPKDRFSAERLKGVDSTLKIQPAKLEDSAVYLCASSHYRQETYNEQFFGPGTRLTVL.

CDR3: CAANRGSNTEAFF. In DNA form, the CDR3 reads TGTGCCGCGAACAGGGGCTCAAATACTGAAGCTTTCTTT. This chain links TRBV10-3 with TRBJ1-1; 7 bases are shared with TRBD1. J lost 5 bases, V lost 11 bases, and 11 bases had no gene match. The germline CDR1 and CDR2 sequences are ENHRY and SYGVKD. The CDR3 has 13 residues.

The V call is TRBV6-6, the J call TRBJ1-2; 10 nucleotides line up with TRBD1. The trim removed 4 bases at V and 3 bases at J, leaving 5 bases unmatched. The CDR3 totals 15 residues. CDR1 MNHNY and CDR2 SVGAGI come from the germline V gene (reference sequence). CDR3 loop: CASSSRTGGYYGYTF. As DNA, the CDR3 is TGTGCCAGCAGTTCCAGGACAGGGGGGTACTATGGCTACACCTTC.

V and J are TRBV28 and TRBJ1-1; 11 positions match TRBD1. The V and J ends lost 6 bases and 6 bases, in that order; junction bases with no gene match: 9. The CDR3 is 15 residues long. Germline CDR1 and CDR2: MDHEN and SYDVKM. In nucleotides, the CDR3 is TGTGCCAGCAGGTTCCGGGACAGGGGGTTACCTGAAGCTTTCTTT. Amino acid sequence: CASRFRDRGLPEAFF.

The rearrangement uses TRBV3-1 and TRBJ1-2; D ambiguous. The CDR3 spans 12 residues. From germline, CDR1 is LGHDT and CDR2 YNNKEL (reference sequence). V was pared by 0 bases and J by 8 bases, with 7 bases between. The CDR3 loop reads CASSQETEGYTF. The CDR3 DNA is TGTGCCAGCAGCCAAGAAACCGAGGGCTACACCTTC.

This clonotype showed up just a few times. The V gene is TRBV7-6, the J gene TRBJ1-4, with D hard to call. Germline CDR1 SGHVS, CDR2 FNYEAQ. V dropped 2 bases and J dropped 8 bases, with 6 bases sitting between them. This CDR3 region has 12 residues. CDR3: CASSLKKEKLFF. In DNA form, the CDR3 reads TGTGCCAGCAGCTTAAAGAAGGAAAAACTGTTTTTT.

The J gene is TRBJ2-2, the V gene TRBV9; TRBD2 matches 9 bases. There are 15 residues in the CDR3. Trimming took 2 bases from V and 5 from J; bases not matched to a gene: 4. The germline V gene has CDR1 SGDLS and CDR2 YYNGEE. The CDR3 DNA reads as TGTGCCAGCAGCGTTAGCGGGAGTAAGACCGGGGAGCTGTTTTTT. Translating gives CASSVSGSKTGELFF.